This TCR beta chain stems from a study of blood T cells in healthy people across ages. A few counts support this clonotype. Alongside a J-beta primer mix, a sample-barcoded 5' primer served in a second PCR lasting roughly 6 to 11 cycles. TCRdb re-called the 5' RACE reads through MiXCR, storing one row per CDR3 protein. The sample shows 540,000 or so distinct CDR3 sequences, roughly 48% of them seen only once. The CDR3 totals 14 residues. Germline V gives CDR1 MNHNY, CDR2 SVGAGI (reference sequence). Trimming shortened V by 7 bases and J by 4 bases, and 14 bases separated the two germline ends. Specimen: blood. The V and J genes are TRBV6-6 and TRBJ1-3; TRBD1 is a possible D gene (5 bases). This clonotype originated in a man older than 75 in good health. In DNA, the CDR3 is TGTGCCAGCATTCCCGGGGGGGGAGGAAACACCATATATTTT. This translates into CASIPGGGGNTIYF.